The source of this T cell receptor beta chain is a study of shared clonotypes between healthy human individuals. This CDR3 contains 14 residues. The V gene lost 1 base and the J gene lost 5 bases, with 12 bases spanning the gap. Germline assignment: CDR1 LNHDA and CDR2 SQIVND (reference sequence). Genomic DNA belonging to each subset was distributed in equal measure over several immunoSEQ plates. Here immunoSEQ multiplex PCR was the method, and the copy in TCRdb shows in-frame clones only, minus some. The table shows over 400,000 clones, with over 75% occurring only once. This clone was detected ten times or more.

The sequenced material came from PBMCs. The clonotype comes from a woman in her forties in good health. Some clones in this sample may be carry-over from other donors' samples. The chain is built from TRBV19 and TRBJ2-7; TRBD1 might be the D (5 bases). CDR3 protein: CASSIGQGINEQYF. The CDR3, as DNA: TGTGCCAGTAGTATAGGCCAGGGTATCAACGAGCAGTACTTC.